This is a list of T cell receptor beta chains from one sample in a study of blood T cell repertoires in COVID-19. Measured with immunoSEQ multiplex PCR; TCRdb has only the in-frame clones, and not every one. The sample yields fewer than 130,000 clones, approximately 70% seen once. Sequenced: peripheral blood. These receptors all stem from a woman aged 55-75 years with acute or convalescent COVID-19. Each CDR3 is given with its conserved first and last residue. D genes are given only for firm matches. Clone size is stated in some rows and not others, as once, few, many or a class when expanded.

clone_size	j_call	cdr3_length	v_call	d_call	cdr3_aa	cdr3_nt
-	TRBJ1-4	14	TRBV5-1	-	CASSLGQINEKLFF	TGCGCCAGCAGCTTGGGGCAGATTAATGAAAAACTGTTTTTT
-	TRBJ2-7	12	TRBV6-5	-	CASSSDSYEQYF	TGTGCCAGCAGTTCCGACAGCTACGAGCAGTACTTC
few	TRBJ1-5	14	TRBV6-1	-	CASSEAAVTQPQHF	TGTGCCAGCAGTGAAGCGGCAGTAACTCAGCCCCAGCATTTT
-	TRBJ1-4	16	TRBV5-1	TRBD1	CASSLAVTGSNEKLFF	TGCGCCAGCAGCTTGGCAGTGACAGGGAGCAATGAAAAACTGTTTTTT
-	TRBJ1-3	18	TRBV3-1/TRBV3-2	-	CASSQDLGDFLSGNTIYF	TGTGCCAGCAGCCAAGATCTGGGGGACTTCCTCTCTGGAAACACCATATATTTT
-	TRBJ1-5	14	TRBV5-4	-	CASSFLLRDQPQHF	TGTGCCAGCAGCTTTCTGTTGAGGGATCAGCCCCAGCATTTT
-	TRBJ1-4	16	TRBV20-1	-	CSASFIREGGNEKLFF	TGCAGTGCTAGTTTTATTCGGGAGGGCGGTAATGAAAAACTGTTTTTT
-	TRBJ2-7	13	TRBV28	-	CASSPGALYEQYF	TGTGCCAGCAGTCCGGGAGCACTCTACGAGCAGTACTTC
few	TRBJ1-3	17	TRBV5-1	-	CASSPAGKGLSGNTIYF	TGCGCCAGCAGCCCTGCAGGGAAGGGACTCTCTGGAAACACCATATATTTT
-	TRBJ1-5	14	TRBV15	-	CATSRDPGDQPQHF	TGTGCCACCAGCAGAGATCCGGGGGATCAGCCCCAGCATTTT